These 22 T cell receptor beta chains originate from one sample sequenced in a study of shared clonotypes between healthy human individuals. The repertoire was sequenced with immunoSEQ multiplex PCR; TCRdb's copy has only in-frame clones and lacks some. Of under 200,000 clones detected, roughly 91% appear once; the ten largest clones hold about 0.07%. Sequencing used naive CD4+ T cells sorted from blood. Subset noted: CD45RA+ positively selected. The receptors were gathered from a young woman in good health.

This CDR3 reads CASSGVPTNEKLFF. CDR3 nucleotides: TGTGCCAGCAGTGGGGTTCCAACTAATGAAAAACTGTTTTTT. The chain has TRBV6-1 and TRBJ1-4; D unclear. Germline V CDR1 and CDR2: MNHNS, SASEGT. The CDR3 has 14 residues. V was shortened by 4 bases and J by 0 bases, with 6 bases between the two germline ends.

This chain joins TRBV7-2 and TRBJ2-7; D remains ambiguous. Deletions cut 1 base from V and 5 bases from J, with 12 bases between. The CDR3 covers 14 residues. Germline CDR1 SGHTA, CDR2 FQGNSA. The CDR3 DNA sequence: TGTGCCAGCAGCTTAGTTGAACACCCCAACGAGCAGTACTTC. Translating it yields CASSLVEHPNEQYF.

The V gene is TRBV18, the J gene TRBJ2-5; no clear D gene. The CDR3 loop spans 16 amino acids. Trimming cost V 2 bases and J 0 bases, with 13 bases left between them. CDR1 KGHSH and CDR2 LQKENI come from the germline V gene. CDR3 in DNA: TGTGCCAGCTCACCAAGTGAAGGCCTCCACCAAGAGACCCAGTACTTC. Its protein is CASSPSEGLHQETQYF.

The V gene is TRBV2, the J gene TRBJ2-7; tentative D call: TRBD1 (6 bases). The germline V gene encodes CDR1 SNHLY and CDR2 FYNNEI. Trimming removed 7 bases from V and 3 bases from J, with 13 bases in between. The length of the CDR3 is 13 residues. The CDR3 bases are TGTGCCAGCACAGCGGACAGCTTCTACGAGCAGTACTTC. Protein: CASTADSFYEQYF.

This chain joins TRBV5-4 and TRBJ2-7; the D gene is possibly TRBD1 (5 bases). The CDR3 length is 15 residues. In germline, CDR1 is SGHNT, CDR2 YYREEE (reference sequence). The germline V and J ends were trimmed by 0 bases and 4 bases, with 14 bases remaining between them. The CDR3 nucleotides read TGTGCCAGCAGCTTGGAAAACCAGGACACTTACGAGCAGTACTTC. Its translation is CASSLENQDTYEQYF.

The chain employs TRBV30 and TRBJ1-2; TRBD1 might be the D (5 bases). V was shortened by 2 bases and J by 3 bases, with 10 bases between the two germline ends. Germline CDR1 is GTSNPN and CDR2 is SVGIG (reference sequence). This CDR3 is 13 amino acids long. The DNA for the CDR3 is TGTGCCTGGAGTTTGGGGACCGACTATGGCTACACCTTC. Translated: CAWSLGTDYGYTF.

The chain combines TRBV27 with TRBJ1-4; D uncertain. The CDR3 is 11 residues long. The ends were cut back, 11 bases at V and 7 bases at J, with 11 bases in the middle. The V gene's germline CDR1 is MNHEY and CDR2 SMNVEV (reference sequence). The CDR3 region is CALRPGEKLFF. The CDR3 DNA follows: TGTGCCTTAAGGCCGGGTGAAAAACTGTTTTTT.

The chain links TRBV11-2 to TRBJ2-5, with 7 bases matching TRBD1. Judging by the DNA end, TRBJ2-7 fits better; the J call may be wrong. This CDR3 is 14 amino acids long. Germline-derived CDR1 and CDR2 are SGHAT and FQNNGV. CDR3 residues: CASSLEAGGYEQYF. Here the CDR3 DNA reads TGTGCCAGCAGCTTAGAGGCAGGGGGCTACGAGCAGTACTTC.

The chain uses TRBV11-2 and TRBJ1-3; a possible D gene is TRBD1 (5 bases). Trimming stripped 4 bases from V and 0 bases from J, with 10 bases between. CDR1 and CDR2 (germline): SGHAT, FQNNGV. This CDR3 spans 15 amino acids. The CDR3 DNA reads as TGTGCCAGCAGCTCTGTTGACAGCTCTGGAAACACCATATATTTT. Its translation is CASSSVDSSGNTIYF.

CDR3 region: CASSVGSTARESGEQYF. In DNA form, the CDR3 reads TGTGCCAGCAGCGTAGGTAGTACGGCGCGGGAGAGTGGCGAGCAGTACTTC. The chain carries TRBV9 and TRBJ2-7; 7 positions match TRBD2. V shed 0 bases and J 6 bases; nucleotides not matched to a gene: 15. This CDR3 is built from 17 residues. Germline V gene lookup returns CDR1 SGDLS and CDR2 YYNGEE.

The V call is TRBV6-5, the J call TRBJ2-6; D unresolved. The V and J ends lost 4 bases and 1 base respectively, with 5 bases between them. Germline V gene lookup returns CDR1 MNHEY and CDR2 SVGAGI. This CDR3 has 14 amino acids. The CDR3 DNA reads as TGTGCCAGCAGTTTCCTATCTGGGGCCAACGTCCTGACTTTC. Its protein is CASSFLSGANVLTF.

V is TRBV15 and J is TRBJ2-7; D may be TRBD1 or TRBD2 (5 bases each). This CDR3 spans 15 amino acids. V lost 0 bases and J 2 bases, leaving 11 bases between the germline ends. CDR1 LNHNV and CDR2 YYDKDF come from the germline V gene (reference sequence). The CDR3 coding sequence is TGTGCCACCAGCAGAGATTTGGGGGTTACCTACGAGCAGTACTTC. It encodes CATSRDLGVTYEQYF.

This chain connects TRBV7-9 to TRBJ2-1; 11 bases fit TRBD2. The CDR3 contains 14 residues. The V segment lost 6 bases and the J segment 7 bases; nucleotides outside the gene matches: 5. From germline, CDR1 is SEHNR and CDR2 FQNEAQ (reference sequence). The CDR3 coding sequence is TGTGCCAGCAGTCTACTAGCGGGAGAGAATGAGCAGTTCTTC. It encodes CASSLLAGENEQFF.

CDR3 protein: CASSYTGGLEAFF. The CDR3 DNA sequence: TGTGCCAGCAGTTATACAGGGGGACTTGAAGCTTTCTTT. This chain uses TRBV6-5 with TRBJ1-1; TRBD1 matches at 8 bases. Germline CDR1 is MNHEY and CDR2 is SVGAGI. The CDR3 has 13 amino acids. Trimming took 3 bases from V and 7 from J; bases not matched to a gene: 4.

The CDR3 region has the DNA TGTGCCTGGAGTCAGGGGGCTGGGGAAAAACTGTTTTTT. This codes for CAWSQGAGEKLFF. The chain joins TRBV30 to TRBJ1-4; 8 nucleotides match TRBD1. The CDR3 extends over 13 amino acids. V shed 2 bases and J 8 bases; nucleotides not matched to a gene: 4. Germline V gene data show CDR1 as GTSNPN and CDR2 as SVGIG (reference sequence).

This clone was counted between two and nine times. This chain connects TRBV28 to TRBJ2-7; D is possibly TRBD2 (5 bases). CDR3 length: 12 amino acids. The V end lost 6 bases, the J end lost 9 bases, and 15 bases lay between the germline ends. CDR1 MDHEN and CDR2 SYDVKM come from the germline V gene. CDR3 DNA: TGTGCCAGCAGCCCGGGGTGGCGTGTGCAGTACTTC. This sequence encodes CASSPGWRVQYF.

This chain uses TRBV19 with TRBJ1-2; 10 bases agree with TRBD1. The germline CDR1 and CDR2 sequences are LNHDA and SQIVND (reference sequence). The CDR3 length is 15 residues. With 4 bases clipped from V and 4 bases from J, the junction kept 6 bases outside the gene matches. This CDR3 reads CASSTKGQGFYGYTF. DNA for the CDR3: TGTGCCAGTAGTACCAAGGGACAGGGGTTCTATGGCTACACCTTC.

The chain employs TRBV15 and TRBJ2-5; D possibly corresponds to TRBD1 (6 bases). The end of the DNA aligns better with TRBJ2-7, so the J call may be wrong. Germline CDR1 LNHNV, CDR2 YYDKDF (reference sequence). CDR3 length: 16 residues. In DNA, the CDR3 is TGTGCCACCAGCAGAGAATACAGGGTTAGCTCCTACGAGCAGTACTTC. Translating it yields CATSREYRVSSYEQYF.

The V gene is TRBV2, the J gene TRBJ2-5, with 11 bases matching TRBD2. The V segment lost 0 bases and the J segment 4 bases; nucleotides outside the gene matches: 4. This CDR3 is built from 16 residues. CDR1 and CDR2 from the germline V gene are SNHLY and FYNNEI. In DNA, the CDR3 is TGTGCCAGCAGTGAAGCCTCAGGACTAGCGGGAGAGACCCAGTACTTC. Translated: CASSEASGLAGETQYF. The full variable domain, rest sourced from reference TRBV2 and TRBJ2-5, is EPEVTQTPSHQVTQMGQEVILRCVPISNHLYFYWYRQILGQKVEFLVSFYNNEISEKSEIFDDQFSVERPDGSNFTLKIRSTKLEDSAMYFCASSEASGLAGETQYFGPGTRLLVL.

Concerning this clone itself: The junction shows a germline mismatch at one end, possibly a read error. The chain has TRBV5-1 and TRBJ2-3; weak D call: TRBD1 (7 bases). Germline-derived CDR1 and CDR2 are SGHRS and YFSETQ. The CDR3 is made up of 13 amino acids. In DNA, the CDR3 is TGCGCCAGCAGTTTGGAGGGGGCCCATACGCAGTATTTT. Translated: CASSLEGAHTQYF.

Details on this clone: The identical CDR3 is also encoded by other nucleotide sequences in the sample. The chain links TRBV4-1 to TRBJ1-4; D uncertain. Germline V gene lookup returns CDR1 MGHRA and CDR2 YSYEKL. The germline V and J ends were trimmed by 1 base and 8 bases, with 5 bases remaining between them. CDR3 length: 12 residues. DNA of the CDR3: TGCGCCAGCAGCCAAGTTGGGGAAAAACTGTTTTTT. Translating it yields CASSQVGEKLFF.

This sequence joins TRBV5-5 and TRBJ1-4, with D possibly matching TRBD1 (5 bases). V lost 2 bases and J lost 5, with 10 bases in between. The CDR3 spans 14 residues. Germline V gene sequence: CDR1 SGHKS, CDR2 YYEKEE (reference sequence). The CDR3 sequence: CASSLKAGNEKLFF. Written as DNA, the CDR3 is TGTGCCAGCAGCTTAAAGGCAGGGAATGAAAAACTGTTTTTT.